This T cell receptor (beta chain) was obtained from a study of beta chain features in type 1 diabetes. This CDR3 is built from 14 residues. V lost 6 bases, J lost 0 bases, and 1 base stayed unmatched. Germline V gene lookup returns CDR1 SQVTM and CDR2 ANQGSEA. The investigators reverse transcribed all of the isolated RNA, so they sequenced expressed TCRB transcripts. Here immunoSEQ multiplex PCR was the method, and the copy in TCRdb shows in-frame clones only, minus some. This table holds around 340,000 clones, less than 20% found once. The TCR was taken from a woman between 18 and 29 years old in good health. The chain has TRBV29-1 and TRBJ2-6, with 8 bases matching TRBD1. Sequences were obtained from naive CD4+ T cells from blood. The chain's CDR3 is CSVGQASGANVLTF. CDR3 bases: TGCAGCGTGGGACAGGCCTCTGGGGCCAACGTCCTGACTTTC.